This TCR beta chain came from a study of Ad26.COV2.S vaccination and SARS-CoV-2 variants. Study in general: The vaccine Ad26.COV2.S was put into the muscle once, or twice with 56 days between.

Treatment here: 19 received Ad26.COV2.S at low or high dose, single or two shots; several received placebo; per-sample allocation not given. Sampling happened 63 days after the first vaccine or placebo injection. An 18-55-year-old adult in Boston served as donor. The length of the CDR3 is 13 residues. Trimming left V 3 bases short and J 4 bases short, with 10 bases between. Per the germline V gene, CDR1 is SGHVS and CDR2 is FQNEAQ. The method was immunoSEQ multiplex PCR; TCRdb's version includes in-frame clones alone and lacks a portion of them. The sample lists 350,000 to 500,000 clones, about 90% occurring once.

The chain is built from TRBV7-8 and TRBJ2-7, with D tentatively TRBD2 (5 bases). This receptor was obtained from a person aged 18-65 years who received the Ad26.COV2.S COVID-19 vaccine or a placebo. The specimen comprised peripheral blood, sampled in a trial of Ad26.COV2.S vaccine versus placebo. The CDR3 spells CASSFGIIYEQYF. In DNA, the CDR3 is TGTGCCAGCAGCTTCGGGATCATTTACGAGCAGTACTTC.